The 11 T cell receptor beta chains in this list originate from one sample, sequenced in a study of blood T cell repertoires in COVID-19. Using immunoSEQ multiplex PCR, the repertoire was profiled, and TCRdb retains in-frame clones only, with some absent. The sample lists approximately 210,000 clones, approximately 82% occurring once. Sequencing used peripheral blood. These receptors came from a woman in her thirties or forties with acute or convalescent COVID-19.

V and J are TRBV5-1 and TRBJ1-2; 7 bases fit TRBD1. The V gene end was trimmed by 4 bases and the J gene end by 7 bases; junction bases not matched to a gene: 4. The CDR3 has 12 residues. Germline V gene lookup returns CDR1 SGHRS and CDR2 YFSETQ. The CDR3 here is CASSPEGAGYTF. The CDR3 DNA sequence: TGCGCCAGCAGCCCCGAGGGGGCTGGCTACACCTTC.

Points on this clone: The junction does not match germline at one end; this may be a read error. The chain recombines TRBV10-3 with TRBJ2-1; 11 positions match TRBD2. The length of the CDR3 is 12 residues. CDR1 is ENHRY and CDR2 is SYGVKD in the germline V gene. The CDR3 sequence is CAIRGTSGPGIF. The CDR3 DNA reads as TGTGCCATCAGAGGGACTAGCGGTCCGGGGATCTTC.

The chain employs TRBV18 and TRBJ2-7; 12 bases match TRBD2. CDR3 length: 15 residues. Germline assignment: CDR1 KGHSH and CDR2 LQKENI. The V segment lost 2 bases and the J segment 5 bases; nucleotides outside the gene matches: 4. For the CDR3, the DNA is TGTGCCAGCTCACCATCGACTAGCGGGAGTCACGAGCAGTACTTC. Protein product: CASSPSTSGSHEQYF. The complete variable domain, with remaining parts taken from reference TRBV18 and TRBJ2-7, reads NAGVMQNPRHLVRRRGQEARLRCSPMKGHSHVYWYRQLPEEGLKFMVYLQKENIIDESGMPKERFSAEFPKEGPSILRIQQVVRGDSAAYFCASSPSTSGSHEQYFGPGTRLTVT.

V gene TRBV7-9 combines with J gene TRBJ2-1, with D possibly TRBD2 on 6 matching bases. V was pared by 4 bases and J by 9 bases, with 13 bases between. This CDR3 spans 13 amino acids. Germline values: CDR1 SEHNR, CDR2 FQNEAQ (reference sequence). The CDR3 loop reads CASSSSSSAEQFF. The CDR3, as DNA: TGTGCCAGCAGCTCATCCTCTAGCGCTGAGCAGTTCTTC.

The chain links TRBV3-1 (or the pseudogene TRBV3-2) to TRBJ1-2; D ambiguous. CDR3 size: 15 residues. Germline V gives CDR1 LGHDT, CDR2 YNNKEL (reference sequence). Deletions cut 3 bases from V and 1 base from J, with 12 bases between. The CDR3 bases are TGTGCCAGCAGCCATGCCGGGTCTCATAACTATGGCTACACCTTC. Its translation is CASSHAGSHNYGYTF.

V usage is TRBV15 and J usage is TRBJ1-5; D is unclear. Per germline, CDR1 LNHNV and CDR2 YYDKDF (reference sequence). This CDR3 is built from 15 residues. The V end lost 0 bases, the J end lost 3 bases, and 9 bases lay between the germline ends. The CDR3 DNA is TGTGCCACCAGCAGAGATGGCCGCATCAATCAGCCCCAGCATTTT. It codes for CATSRDGRINQPQHF. Combining the CDR3 with reference TRBV15 and TRBJ1-5 gives the whole variable domain DAMVIQNPRYQVTQFGKPVTLSCSQTLNHNVMYWYQQKSSQAPKLLFHYYDKDFNNEADTPDNFQSRRPNTSFCFLDIRSPGLGDTAMYLCATSRDGRINQPQHFGDGTRLSIL.

This clone was detected only a few times. V gene TRBV5-1 combines with J gene TRBJ2-3; TRBD2 agrees at 7 bases. Germline V gene sequence: CDR1 SGHRS, CDR2 YFSETQ. The CDR3 runs to 15 residues. V lost 4 bases to trimming and J lost 2 bases; unmatched junction nucleotides: 7. In DNA form, the CDR3 reads TGCGCCAGCAGCCTCCAGCGGGGACCCACAGATACGCAGTATTTT. Its protein product is CASSLQRGPTDTQYF.

The chain recombines TRBV5-1 with TRBJ1-1, with D perhaps TRBD1 (5 bases). The length of the CDR3 is 20 residues. CDR1 and CDR2 from the germline V gene are SGHRS and YFSETQ. Trimming stripped 1 base from V and 1 base from J, with 26 bases between. In nucleotides, the CDR3 is TGCGCCAGCAGCTTGCACGCTGTTTTTGGGGCAATGGGAGGGAACACTGAAGCTTTCTTT. It codes for CASSLHAVFGAMGGNTEAFF.

The chain is built from TRBV25-1 and TRBJ2-7; D may be TRBD1 (6 bases). Per the germline V gene, CDR1 is MGHDK and CDR2 is SYGVNS. V lost 3 bases, J lost 0 bases, and 12 bases lay in between. This CDR3 has 15 residues. The CDR3 here is CASSDPGDLSYEQYF. Written as DNA, the CDR3 is TGTGCCAGCAGTGATCCAGGGGACCTCTCCTACGAGCAGTACTTC.

This clone has just one count. The CDR3 protein is CASSYYMNTGELFF. The CDR3 DNA follows: TGTGCCAGCAGTTATTATATGAACACCGGGGAGCTGTTTTTT. The chain is built from TRBV27 and TRBJ2-2; no definite D call. Per the germline V gene, CDR1 is MNHEY and CDR2 is SMNVEV (reference sequence). Trimming took 4 bases from V and 1 from J, leaving 7 bases between them. The CDR3 sequence is 14 residues long.

V usage is TRBV6-5 and J usage is TRBJ2-3; the match to TRBD1 covers 10 bases. The V gene's germline CDR1 is MNHEY and CDR2 SVGAGI. With V trimmed by 4 bases and J by 4 bases, 5 bases remained unmatched. The CDR3 sequence is 15 residues long. The CDR3 here is CASSSDRGEADTQYF. CDR3 bases: TGTGCCAGCAGTTCGGACAGGGGGGAGGCAGATACGCAGTATTTT.